This is a list of T cell receptor beta chains from one sample in a study of T-cell reconstitution after alpha-beta-depleted transplantation in children. MiXCR, applied by TCRdb to the PCR reads, yields one record per CDR3 protein. Of 500,000 to 600,000 distinct CDR3 sequences listed, 27% are singletons. Sequencing was performed on PBMCs, taken before TCRalphabeta/CD19-depleted stem cell transplant. Source of these receptors: a boy under two years old with Wiskott-Aldrich syndrome, due to receive a stem cell transplant. Each CDR3 is given with its conserved first and last residue. A D gene is named only where the DNA matches it firmly. The size of a clone is reported for some rows only, either as once, few or many, or as a class for expanded clones.

>TRBJ1-2|few|TRBV12-3/TRBV12-4|-
CASSLLEQGYYGYTF
TGTGCCAGCAGTTTACTTGAGCAGGGGTACTATGGCTACACCTTC
>TRBJ2-7|-|TRBV18|TRBD2
CASSPYTSGPTYEQYF
TGTGCCAGCTCACCATACACTAGCGGGCCCACCTACGAGCAGTACTTC
>TRBJ2-5|few|TRBV20-1|TRBD1
CSAPTGAQETQYF
TGCAGTGCACCTACAGGGGCGCAAGAGACCCAGTACTTC
>TRBJ1-1|-|TRBV29-1|TRBD1
CSVDHTGGTEAFF
TGCAGCGTTGATCACACAGGGGGGACTGAAGCTTTCTTT
>TRBJ2-2|many|TRBV15|-
CATSRGGSRDTGELFF
TGTGCCACCAGCAGAGGAGGATCGAGAGACACCGGGGAGCTGTTTTTT
>TRBJ2-5|-|TRBV7-2|-
CASSPRQGPQETQYF
TGTGCCAGCAGCCCTCGGCAGGGACCCCAAGAGACCCAGTACTTC
>TRBJ1-2|-|TRBV5-1|TRBD1
CASSFGQGDYGYTF
TGCGCCAGCAGCTTCGGACAGGGGGACTATGGCTACACCTTC
>TRBJ1-1|-|TRBV20-1|-
CSARGQYMGNTEAFF
TGCAGTGCTAGAGGACAGTATATGGGGAACACTGAAGCTTTCTTT
>TRBJ2-1|few|TRBV5-1|-
CASRGLVNNEQFF
TGCGCCAGCCGAGGGCTTGTAAACAATGAGCAGTTCTTC
>TRBJ2-5|-|TRBV5-1|-
CASSGRTLKETQYF
TGCGCCAGCAGCGGGCGGACTTTGAAAGAGACCCAGTACTTC
>TRBJ2-5|-|TRBV28|-
CASSFLASVLETQYF
TGTGCCAGCAGTTTCCTGGCTAGCGTCTTGGAGACCCAGTACTTC
>TRBJ1-2|-|TRBV3-1|-
CASSQDPKFYGYTF
TGTGCCAGCAGCCAAGATCCCAAATTCTATGGCTACACCTTC